This T cell receptor beta chain was found in a study of blood T cell repertoires in COVID-19. Study-level information: The samples span acute and convalescent COVID-19 from the United States, Italy and Spain. Sources were T cells, B-cell-depleted T cells, or PBMCs; the material itself was cDNA or gDNA.

CDR3 length equals 14 residues. Germline V gene data show CDR1 as LNHDA and CDR2 as SQIVND (reference sequence). Trimming removed 11 bases at V and 7 bases at J, with 21 bases between. This clone has just one count. Study processing details: Researchers report that nucleated cell counts were estimated from reference gene primer amplification. Libraries were prepared by immunoSEQ multiplex PCR; TCRdb keeps only in-frame clonotypes and omits some of them. D and trimming come from the DNA, and the V and J calls and clone size come from that table. The repertoire includes a few hundred thousand clones, around 87% of them detected once, and 6% to 9% sits in the top ten.

This chain connects TRBV19 to TRBJ1-5, with D possibly being TRBD1 (6 bases). The material sequenced was peripheral blood. The source of this sequence is a woman aged 65 to 85 with active or convalescent COVID-19. CDR3 protein: CASEAQGQGQPQHF. The DNA of the CDR3 is TGTGCCTCCGAAGCGCAGGGGCAGGGCCAGCCCCAGCATTTT.